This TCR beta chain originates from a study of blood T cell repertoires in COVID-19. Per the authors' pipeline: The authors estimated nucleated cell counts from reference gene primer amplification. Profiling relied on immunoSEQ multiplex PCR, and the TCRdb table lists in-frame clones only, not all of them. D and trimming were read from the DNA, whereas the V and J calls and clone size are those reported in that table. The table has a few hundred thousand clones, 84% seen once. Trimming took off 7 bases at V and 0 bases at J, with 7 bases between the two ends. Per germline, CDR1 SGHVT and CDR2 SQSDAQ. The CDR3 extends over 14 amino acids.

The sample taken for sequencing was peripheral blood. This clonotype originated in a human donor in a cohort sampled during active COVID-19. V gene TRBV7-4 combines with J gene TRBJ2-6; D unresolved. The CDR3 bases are TGTGCCAGCACCAGAACCTCTGGGGCCAACGTCCTGACTTTC. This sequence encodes CASTRTSGANVLTF.